This TCR beta chain was sequenced during a study of shared clonotypes between healthy human individuals. Overall study context: There were three CD4 naive, three CD4 memory, two CD8 naive and one CD8 memory plates per donor.

Findings of the study overall: What rarefaction showed was incomplete sorted-subset sequencing despite large depth.

From germline, CDR1 is MNHEY and CDR2 SMNVEV (reference sequence). The V end was cut by 5 bases, the J end by 7 bases, with 18 bases between. The CDR3 covers 14 residues. Assay: immunoSEQ multiplex PCR; the TCRdb copy retains only in-frame clones and omits some. The table shows 1,500,000 or so clones, with approximately 98.5% occurring only once. With respect to this clone: Its antigen is unidentified.

The chain couples TRBV27 to TRBJ2-7; perhaps TRBD2 as D (5 bases). This receptor was taken from a man aged 30 to 39 in good health. Sequencing used naive CD4+ T cells sorted from blood. The subset was: CD45RA+ positively selected. CDR3 sequence: CASSLQQISGEQYF. The DNA for the CDR3 is TGTGCCAGCAGTCTTCAACAGATTTCGGGAGAGCAGTACTTC.